Listed below are T cell receptor beta chains from one sample, sequenced in a study of metastatic and nonmetastatic thyroid tumors. MiXCR reprocessed the PCR reads for TCRdb. The sample gives some 36,000 clones, 17% of which show up once; 5% to 7.5% is in the top ten. The sequencing input was blood. The receptors come from a male donor with papillary thyroid cancer or a benign thyroid nodule (not recorded which). Some clones in this sample may be carry-over from other donors' samples. Both conserved end residues are part of each CDR3. The D gene is left open where the match is weak. Only some rows state a clone size, as once, few, many or a class for expanded clones.

size,V,J,D,CDR3,DNA
many,TRBV7-9,TRBJ2-1,TRBD2,CASGLAGGPNEQFF,TGTGCCAGCGGACTAGCGGGAGGCCCCAATGAGCAGTTCTTC
.,TRBV30,TRBJ2-6,.,CAWSSRGANVLTF,TGTGCCTGGAGTTCGCGAGGGGCCAACGTCCTGACTTTC
many,TRBV6-5,TRBJ2-2,.,CASSYHPSANTGELFF,TGTGCCAGCAGTTACCATCCTAGCGCGAACACCGGGGAGCTGTTTTTT
.,TRBV15,TRBJ2-5,.,CATSPGGRLGETQYF,TGTGCCACCAGCCCCGGCGGGCGCTTAGGAGAGACCCAGTACTTC
.,TRBV7-9,TRBJ1-2,.,CASIRGQNYGYTF,TGTGCCAGCATCCGTGGACAGAACTATGGCTACACCTTC
many,TRBV6-1,TRBJ2-3,.,CASSEGSGDTDTQYF,TGTGCCAGCAGTGAAGGAAGTGGGGACACAGATACGCAGTATTTT
many,TRBV19,TRBJ1-1,TRBD1,CASSIDRGVTEAFF,TGTGCCAGTAGTATTGACAGGGGCGTGACTGAAGCTTTCTTT
many,TRBV20-1,TRBJ2-7,.,CSAPFQGNYEQYF,TGCAGTGCCCCTTTCCAGGGGAACTACGAGCAGTACTTC
.,TRBV7-8,TRBJ2-3,.,CASSTAATDTQYF,TGTGCCAGCAGCACGGCCGCTACAGATACGCAGTATTTT
many,TRBV18,TRBJ2-1,TRBD1,CASSNTGVDEQFF,TGTGCCAGCTCAAACACAGGGGTGGATGAGCAGTTCTTC
many,TRBV20-1,TRBJ1-3,TRBD1,CSARPSRGPGNTIYF,TGCAGTGCTAGACCTAGCAGGGGGCCTGGAAACACCATATATTTT
many,TRBV10-3,TRBJ1-1,.,CAIKGLGQNTEAFF,TGTGCCATTAAGGGGCTTGGACAGAACACTGAAGCTTTCTTT
many,TRBV5-6,TRBJ2-5,.,CASSRAVGQQETQYF,TGTGCCAGCAGCAGAGCCGTGGGCCAGCAAGAGACCCAGTACTTC
.,TRBV19,TRBJ1-2,.,CASSIAPLSNYGYTF,TGTGCCAGTAGTATAGCCCCACTATCTAACTATGGCTACACCTTC
many,TRBV28,TRBJ1-2,TRBD1,CATPGTGGGGGYGYTF,TGTGCCACGCCCGGGACAGGGGGTGGGGGGGGCTATGGCTACACCTTC
medium-sized,TRBV6-4,TRBJ2-3,TRBD2,CASSETSDGTDTQYF,TGTGCCAGCAGTGAGACTAGCGATGGCACAGATACGCAGTATTTT
many,TRBV20-1,TRBJ1-1,.,CSAPDGQQGTNTEAFF,TGCAGTGCTCCCGATGGCCAACAGGGCACGAACACTGAAGCTTTCTTT
medium-sized,TRBV19,TRBJ1-5,.,CASSTQVNQPQHF,TGTGCCAGTAGTACACAGGTAAATCAGCCCCAGCATTTT
many,TRBV2,TRBJ2-5,TRBD2,CASSEGQRGDVETQYF,TGTGCCAGCAGTGAAGGTCAGCGGGGGGACGTAGAGACCCAGTACTTC
many,TRBV5-1,TRBJ1-1,.,CASSLLGARSNTEAFF,TGCGCCAGCAGCTTGCTTGGGGCCAGATCAAACACTGAAGCTTTCTTT
few,TRBV4-2,TRBJ2-3,TRBD1,CASTTTGVRRTDTQYF,TGTGCCAGCACCACCACAGGGGTTCGGCGCACAGATACGCAGTATTTT
many,TRBV20-1,TRBJ2-5,.,CSTEPPRMEETQYF,TGCAGTACAGAACCGCCGCGTATGGAAGAGACCCAGTACTTC
many,TRBV15,TRBJ2-1,TRBD2,CATSSRDYSYNEQFF,TGTGCCACCAGCAGCAGGGACTACTCCTACAATGAGCAGTTCTTC
many,TRBV24-1,TRBJ2-7,TRBD1,CATSDPGQGDSYEQYF,TGTGCCACCAGTGACCCCGGACAGGGGGACTCCTACGAGCAGTACTTC
few,TRBV12-3/TRBV12-4,TRBJ2-1,.,CASIRLGGANEQFF,TGTGCCAGCATCAGGTTGGGGGGCGCAAATGAGCAGTTCTTC
many,TRBV20-1,TRBJ2-5,.,CSGWGTDSGTQYF,TGCAGTGGTTGGGGTACGGACTCGGGGACCCAGTACTTC
many,TRBV6-6,TRBJ1-1,.,CASSYRGGNTEAFF,TGTGCCAGCAGTTACAGGGGTGGGAACACTGAAGCTTTCTTT
medium-sized,TRBV6-4,TRBJ2-2,TRBD1,CASKQGEDTGELFF,TGTGCCAGCAAACAGGGGGAGGACACCGGGGAGCTGTTTTTT